This entry lists 13 T cell receptor beta chains sequenced from one sample in a study of shared clonotypes between healthy human individuals. Profiling relied on immunoSEQ multiplex PCR, and the TCRdb table lists in-frame clones only, not all of them. The sample holds about 2.2 million clones, roughly 93% seen once. CD45RO-negative, CCR7-selected cells formed the naive CD8 fraction, which excluded terminally differentiated effector memory CD45RA+ cells. Sequencing was carried out using naive CD8+ T cells from PBMCs. The origin of the receptors is a man between 18 and 35 years old in good health. Some clones in this sample may be carry-over from other donors' samples.

A remark on this clone: This sample includes further DNA sequences coding for the same CDR3. CDR3 sequence (DNA): TGTGCCAGTAGCCCCGGGACTAGCGGCTACAATGAGCAGTTCTTC. Translating gives CASSPGTSGYNEQFF. The chain uses TRBV19 and TRBJ2-1; 11 bases agree with TRBD2. Germline trimming cut 6 bases from V and 3 bases from J; bases unmatched to any gene: 4. The germline gives CDR1 LNHDA, CDR2 SQIVND (reference sequence). The CDR3 length is 15 residues. The full variable domain, rest sourced from reference TRBV19 and TRBJ2-1, is DGGITQSPKYLFRKEGQNVTLSCEQNLNHDAMYWYRQDPGQGLRLIYYSQIVNDFQKGDIAEGYSVSREKKESFPLTVTSAQKNPTAFYLCASSPGTSGYNEQFFGPGTRLTVL.

A few counts support this clone. The chain is built from TRBV28 and TRBJ1-1; 8 bases agree with TRBD1. V dropped 6 bases and J dropped 2; count of bases not matched to a gene: 5. Germline CDR1 reads MDHEN; CDR2 reads SYDVKM. The CDR3 contains 14 residues. The CDR3 reads CASRLDRGNTEAFF. CDR3 sequence (DNA): TGTGCCAGCAGGTTAGACAGGGGCAACACTGAAGCTTTCTTT.

The chain joins TRBV4-3 to TRBJ2-3, with D possibly TRBD2 on 6 matching bases. Germline CDR1 reads LGHNA; CDR2 reads YSLEER. Trimming removed 0 bases from V and 0 bases from J, with 13 bases in between. The CDR3 contains 17 residues. The CDR3 sequence: CASSQDWATSSTDTQYF. The CDR3 coding sequence is TGCGCCAGCAGCCAAGATTGGGCGACTAGTAGCACAGATACGCAGTATTTT.

The chain joins TRBV4-1 to TRBJ2-1; 8 bases agree with TRBD1. Germline CDR1 and CDR2: MGHRA and YSYEKL. The CDR3 is made up of 15 amino acids. V shed 2 bases, J shed 8 bases, and the junction held 8 bases outside the gene matches. The DNA for the CDR3 is TGCGCCAGCAGCCAAACGATCGCAGGGGGCTATGAGCAGTTCTTC. Translating gives CASSQTIAGGYEQFF.

The gene calls are TRBV15 and TRBJ1-5, with a weak D call TRBD1 (5 bases). The CDR3 loop spans 17 amino acids. V lost 4 bases to trimming and J lost 6 bases, with 22 bases between them. Germline V gene data show CDR1 as LNHNV and CDR2 as YYDKDF (reference sequence). The CDR3 region is CATSTDGGTPPGQPQHF. CDR3 sequence (DNA): TGTGCCACCAGCACAGACGGGGGGACCCCGCCGGGTCAGCCCCAGCATTTT.

As concerns this clone: The sample carries other DNA sequences with the same CDR3. The chain is built from TRBV28 and TRBJ1-1, with D maybe TRBD1 (6 bases). V was shortened by 2 bases and J by 4 bases, with 11 bases between the two germline ends. The CDR3 has 14 amino acids. Germline V gene sequence: CDR1 MDHEN, CDR2 SYDVKM. In DNA form, the CDR3 reads TGTGCCAGCAGTTTAATGTCCAGGGGCACTGAAGCTTTCTTT. Translating it yields CASSLMSRGTEAFF.

The chain is built from TRBV5-6 and TRBJ2-7; 7 bases map to TRBD1. This CDR3 has 13 residues. The J segment lost 3 bases and the V segment lost 4 bases, leaving 4 bases of the junction unmatched. The germline V gene encodes CDR1 SGHDT and CDR2 YYEEEE. The CDR3 here is CASSGDSDYEQYF. In DNA, the CDR3 is TGTGCCAGCAGCGGGGACAGCGACTACGAGCAGTACTTC.

The chain is built from TRBV30 and TRBJ1-4; TRBD1 might be the D (5 bases). There are 14 residues in the CDR3. V was clipped by 1 base and J by 6 bases, with 12 bases between them. The germline gives CDR1 GTSNPN, CDR2 SVGIG (reference sequence). Here the CDR3 DNA reads TGTGCCTGGAGTGAGGCTGGGGGTTATGAAAAACTGTTTTTT. Encoded protein: CAWSEAGGYEKLFF.

This chain links TRBV4-3 with TRBJ2-1; 7 bases match TRBD2. Trimming cost V 0 bases and J 9 bases; bases outside gene matches: 8. Germline V gene data show CDR1 as LGHNA and CDR2 as YSLEER. The length of the CDR3 is 15 residues. DNA for the CDR3: TGCGCCAGCAGCCAAGACTACCGGACTAGGCTTGAGCAGTTCTTC. Protein product: CASSQDYRTRLEQFF.

CDR3: CASSVGVGRRNTFSEAFF. CDR3 nucleotide sequence: TGTGCCAGCAGCGTAGGTGTAGGCAGAAGGAACACTTTTTCTGAAGCTTTCTTT. J is TRBJ1-1 and V is TRBV9; D not certain. Germline-derived CDR1 and CDR2 are SGDLS and YYNGEE. There are 18 residues in the CDR3. Trimming removed 0 bases at V and 6 bases at J, with 24 bases between.

The chain combines TRBV14 with TRBJ2-7; D is perhaps TRBD2 (7 bases). The germline V gene encodes CDR1 SGHDN and CDR2 FVKESK. The CDR3 loop spans 15 amino acids. V lost 4 bases to trimming and J lost 3 bases, with 16 bases between them. The CDR3 DNA follows: TGTGCCAGCAGCCGCGTGGGGGGGCCAATCTACGAGCAGTACTTC. Translated, it gives CASSRVGGPIYEQYF.

Comment on this clone: Other DNA sequences in the same sample also yield this CDR3. The chain joins TRBV27 to TRBJ1-5; D gene uncertain. The V and J ends lost 3 bases and 3 bases respectively, with 6 bases between them. CDR1 is MNHEY and CDR2 is SMNVEV in the germline V gene (reference sequence). This CDR3 comprises 13 residues. The CDR3: CASSLYNNQPQHF. The CDR3 DNA is TGTGCCAGCAGTTTGTACAACAATCAGCCCCAGCATTTT.

This chain links TRBV7-9 with TRBJ2-7; no clear D. Germline-derived CDR1 and CDR2 are SEHNR and FQNEAQ (reference sequence). With 3 bases removed from V and 3 bases from J, the gap between germline ends came to 9 bases. The CDR3 runs to 13 residues. This CDR3 reads CASSFVNYYEQYF. Here the CDR3 DNA reads TGTGCCAGCAGCTTTGTAAACTACTACGAGCAGTACTTC.